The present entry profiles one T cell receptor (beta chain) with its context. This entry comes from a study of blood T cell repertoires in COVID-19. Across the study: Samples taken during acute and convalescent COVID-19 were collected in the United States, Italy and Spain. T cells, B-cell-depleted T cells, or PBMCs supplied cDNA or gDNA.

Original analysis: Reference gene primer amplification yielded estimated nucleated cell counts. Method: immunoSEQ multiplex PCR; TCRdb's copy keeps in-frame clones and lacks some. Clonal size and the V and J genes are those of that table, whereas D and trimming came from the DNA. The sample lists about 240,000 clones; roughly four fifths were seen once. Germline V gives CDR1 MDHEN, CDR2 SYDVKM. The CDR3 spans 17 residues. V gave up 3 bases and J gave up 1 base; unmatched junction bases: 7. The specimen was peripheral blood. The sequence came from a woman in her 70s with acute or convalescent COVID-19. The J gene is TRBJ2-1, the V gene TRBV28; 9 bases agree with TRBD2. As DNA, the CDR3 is TGTGCCAGCAGTTTCCCAACTAGCGGGCATTCCTACAATGAGCAGTTCTTC. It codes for CASSFPTSGHSYNEQFF.